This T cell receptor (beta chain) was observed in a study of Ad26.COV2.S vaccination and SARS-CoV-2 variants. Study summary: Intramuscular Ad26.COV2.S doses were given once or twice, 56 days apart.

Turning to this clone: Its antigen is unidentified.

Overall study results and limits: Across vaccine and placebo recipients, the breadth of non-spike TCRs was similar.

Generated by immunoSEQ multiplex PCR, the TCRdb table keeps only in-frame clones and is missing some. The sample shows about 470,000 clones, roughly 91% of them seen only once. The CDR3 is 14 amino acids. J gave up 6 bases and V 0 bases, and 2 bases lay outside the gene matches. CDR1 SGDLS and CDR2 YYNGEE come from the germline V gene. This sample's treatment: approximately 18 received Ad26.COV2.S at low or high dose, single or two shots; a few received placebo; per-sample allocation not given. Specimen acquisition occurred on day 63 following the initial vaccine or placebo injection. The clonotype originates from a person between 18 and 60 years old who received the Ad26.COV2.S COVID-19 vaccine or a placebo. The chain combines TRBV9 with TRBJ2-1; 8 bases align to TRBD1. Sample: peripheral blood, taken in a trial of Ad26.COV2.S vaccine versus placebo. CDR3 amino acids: CASSVGTGGNEQFF. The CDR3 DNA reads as TGTGCCAGCAGCGTAGGAACAGGGGGCAATGAGCAGTTCTTC.